These T cell receptor beta chains were read from a single sample in a study of technical replicates of blood from a few donors. The protocol was immunoSEQ multiplex PCR, while the TCRdb copy is restricted to in-frame clones and leaves out a portion. This sample has around 72,000 clones, with over 95% found just once. Specimen: T cells isolated from PBMCs. The receptors originated from a human donor in good health. Each CDR3 is given with its conserved first and last residue.

V,J,CDR3
TRBV29-1,TRBJ2-1,CSVEEESSYNEQFF
TRBV7-9,TRBJ2-1,CASSLKTSIVFSEQFF
TRBV13,TRBJ2-7,CASSLEGQPYEQYF
TRBV28,TRBJ2-6,CASRNRSFSSGANVLTF
TRBV6-1,TRBJ1-5,CASSEAPGLGYQPQHF
TRBV19,TRBJ2-7,CASNRQVSSYEQYF
TRBV2,TRBJ1-3,CASWDREALSGNTIYF
TRBV9,TRBJ2-5,CASSVGAEETQYF
TRBV28,TRBJ1-5,CASNRQASFNQPQHF
TRBV20-1,TRBJ2-5,CSARDRETQYF
TRBV2,TRBJ1-5,CASSELYSNQPQHF
TRBV15,TRBJ1-3,CATSTPQGNTIYF
TRBV4-3,TRBJ2-3,CASSQDYPSGSTDTQYF
TRBV18,TRBJ1-5,CASSKTGGNQPQHF
TRBV28,TRBJ1-2,CASSLTGGSGYTF
TRBV5-6,TRBJ2-7,CASSLGGYEQYF
TRBV6-5,TRBJ1-5,CASRNEGTPQHF
TRBV11-3,TRBJ2-7,CASSRGLAIYEQYF
TRBV19,TRBJ1-1,CASSGTGGANEAFF
TRBV25-1,TRBJ2-2,CASGWQGIGELFF
TRBV10-3,TRBJ1-2,CAISESKGTGGYTF
TRBV21-1,TRBJ2-5,CASSSGTGEETQYF
TRBV7-2,TRBJ2-7,CASSLGQGFHEQYF
TRBV28,TRBJ2-6,CASSLPGVLSGANVLTF
TRBV5-1,TRBJ2-3,CASSSGMTDTQYF
TRBV28,TRBJ1-1,CASSLGQKYTEAFF
TRBV9,TRBJ1-1,CASSVGGGESGAFF
TRBV6-5,TRBJ1-2,CASSYEAGYGYTF
TRBV27,TRBJ1-1,CASSASSTEAFF
TRBV7-3,TRBJ2-3,CASSLTGGTDTQYF
TRBV19,TRBJ1-5,CASSTRGPLSNQPQHF
TRBV7-7,TRBJ2-5,CASSLTGTSGRRETQYF
TRBV27,TRBJ2-7,CASSPGDQYEQYF
TRBV2,TRBJ2-7,CASRLLVNYEQYF
TRBV30,TRBJ1-2,CAWSAGQGRRGYTF
TRBV6-1,TRBJ1-5,CASSETGRGNQPQHF
TRBV19,TRBJ1-2,CASSPGGAYYGYTF
TRBV2,TRBJ2-7,CASKDISNDEQYF
TRBV9,TRBJ2-5,CASSDPGTSGRRETQYF
TRBV7-9,TRBJ2-1,CASSLPGNEQFF
TRBV7-9,TRBJ2-7,CASSLAGGIGQYF
TRBV4-1,TRBJ2-7,CASSQRTSGSLYEQYF
TRBV4-3,TRBJ1-5,CASSQDWGDGQPQHF
TRBV10-3,TRBJ2-3,CAISESKVGVLTDTQYF
TRBV5-8,TRBJ2-1,CASSLGTSEHNEQFF
TRBV7-2,TRBJ1-5,CASSFPGQNQPQHF
TRBV14,TRBJ1-1,CASSQVGEAAFF
TRBV20-1,TRBJ1-2,CSARGGGAYTF
TRBV19,TRBJ1-3,CASRKQGSGNTIYF
TRBV6-5,TRBJ1-2,CASSYSAGNYGYTF
TRBV9,TRBJ2-2,CASSVEPSGHATGELFF
TRBV2,TRBJ1-5,CAIGTALGQPQHF
TRBV10-1,TRBJ2-1,CASRGSSYNEQFF
TRBV6-5,TRBJ2-7,CAAGTSGNEQYF
TRBV20-1,TRBJ1-1,CSAYMNTEAFF